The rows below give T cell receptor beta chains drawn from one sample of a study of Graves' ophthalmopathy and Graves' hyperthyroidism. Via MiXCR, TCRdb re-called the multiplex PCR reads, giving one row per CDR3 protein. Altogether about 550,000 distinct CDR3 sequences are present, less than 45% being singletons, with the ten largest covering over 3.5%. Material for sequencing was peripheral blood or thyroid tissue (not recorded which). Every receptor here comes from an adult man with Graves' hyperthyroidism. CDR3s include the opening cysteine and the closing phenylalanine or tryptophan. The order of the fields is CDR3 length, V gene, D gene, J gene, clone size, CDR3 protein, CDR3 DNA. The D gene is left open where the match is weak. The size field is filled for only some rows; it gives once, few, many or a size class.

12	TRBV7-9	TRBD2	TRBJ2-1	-	CASTLAGDEQFF	TGTGCCAGCACTCTAGCGGGCGATGAGCAGTTCTTC
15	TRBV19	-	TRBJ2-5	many	CASSIGGAHQETQYF	TGTGCCAGTAGTATAGGGGGGGCCCACCAAGAGACCCAGTACTTC
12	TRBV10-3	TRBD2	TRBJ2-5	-	CAGRGGQVTQYF	TGTGCCGGCCGGGGGGGGCAGGTGACCCAGTACTTC
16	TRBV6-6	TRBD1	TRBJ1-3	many	CASSYSGQGVKHTIYF	TGTGCCAGCAGTTACTCGGGACAGGGGGTGAAACACACCATATATTTT
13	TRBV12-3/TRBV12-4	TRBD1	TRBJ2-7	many	CASRTGGIYEQYF	TGTGCCAGCAGGACAGGGGGAATCTACGAGCAGTACTTC
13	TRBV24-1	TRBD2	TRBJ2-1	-	CATSGLAGDEQFF	TGTGCCACCAGTGGGCTAGCGGGAGACGAGCAGTTCTTC
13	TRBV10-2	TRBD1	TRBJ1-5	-	CASRGTVFQPQHF	TGTGCCAGCAGGGGGACAGTCTTTCAGCCCCAGCATTTT
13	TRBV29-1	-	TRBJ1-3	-	CSLRGVSGNTIYF	TGCAGTTTGAGGGGGGTATCTGGAAACACCATATATTTT
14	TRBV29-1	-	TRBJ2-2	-	CSVEEGSNTGELFF	TGCAGCGTTGAGGAAGGCAGTAACACCGGGGAGCTGTTTTTT
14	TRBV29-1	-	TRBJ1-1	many	CSVVRGGVNTEAFF	TGCAGCGTTGTCAGGGGTGGGGTGAACACTGAAGCTTTCTTT
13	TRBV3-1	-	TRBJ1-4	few	CASSHRTAEKLFF	TGTGCCAGCAGCCATAGGACCGCTGAAAAACTGTTTTTT
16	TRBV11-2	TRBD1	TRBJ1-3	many	CASSRAGQGSGNTIYF	TGTGCCAGCAGCCGTGCCGGACAGGGTTCTGGAAACACCATATATTTT
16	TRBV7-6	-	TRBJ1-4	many	CASSRLVASPGEKLFF	TGTGCCAGCAGTCGACTAGTGGCGTCCCCGGGTGAAAAACTGTTTTTT
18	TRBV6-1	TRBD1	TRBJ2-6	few	CASSGDRGNYSGANVLTF	TGTGCCAGCAGTGGGGACAGGGGGAATTACTCTGGGGCCAACGTCCTGACTTTC
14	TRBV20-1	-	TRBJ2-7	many	CSARDLVTGGEQYF	TGCAGTGCTAGAGATCTTGTCACAGGCGGGGAGCAGTACTTC
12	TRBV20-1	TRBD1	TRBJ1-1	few	CSASRTGVEAFF	TGCAGTGCTAGCCGAACAGGGGTTGAAGCTTTCTTT
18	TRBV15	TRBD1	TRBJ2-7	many	CATSREGVGQGRTYEQYF	TGTGCCACCAGCAGAGAGGGCGTGGGACAGGGAAGGACCTACGAGCAGTACTTC
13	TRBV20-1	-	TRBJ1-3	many	CSASLRTGNTIYF	TGCAGTGCTAGTCTACGTACTGGAAACACCATATATTTT
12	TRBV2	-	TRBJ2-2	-	CARGAFAGELFF	TGTGCCAGGGGAGCCTTCGCCGGGGAGCTGTTTTTT
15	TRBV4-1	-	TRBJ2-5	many	CASSQASTKQETQYF	TGCGCCAGCAGCCAAGCGTCGACGAAACAAGAGACCCAGTACTTC
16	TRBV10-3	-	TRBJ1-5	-	CASSFFYRAHNQPQHF	TGTGCCAGCAGTTTCTTTTACAGGGCTCACAATCAGCCCCAGCATTTT
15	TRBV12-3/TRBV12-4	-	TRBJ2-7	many	CASSLMAGRPYEQYF	TGTGCCAGCAGTTTAATGGCAGGGAGGCCCTACGAGCAGTACTTC
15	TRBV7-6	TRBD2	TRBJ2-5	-	CASPLQGPGGETQYF	TGTGCCAGCCCACTCCAGGGCCCGGGAGGAGAGACCCAGTACTTC
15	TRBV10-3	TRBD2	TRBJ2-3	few	CAIKGTSGATDTQYF	TGTGCCATCAAGGGGACTAGCGGGGCCACAGATACGCAGTATTTT
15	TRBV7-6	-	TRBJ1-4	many	CASSLGGSVNEKLFF	TGTGCCAGCAGCTTGGGGGGGTCGGTGAATGAAAAACTGTTTTTT
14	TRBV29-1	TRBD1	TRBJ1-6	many	CSVRGQGDNSPLHF	TGCAGCGTCAGGGGACAGGGTGATAATTCACCCCTCCACTTT
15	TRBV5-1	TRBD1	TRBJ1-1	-	CASSPPGTGETEAFF	TGTGCCAGCAGCCCCCCCGGGACAGGGGAAACTGAAGCTTTCTTT
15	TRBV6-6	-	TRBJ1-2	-	CASSLIPGHADGYTF	TGTGCCAGCAGTCTAATTCCGGGACATGCGGATGGCTACACCTTC
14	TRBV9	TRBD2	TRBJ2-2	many	CASSPRTSPGELFF	TGTGCCAGCAGCCCGCGGACTAGCCCCGGGGAGCTGTTTTTT
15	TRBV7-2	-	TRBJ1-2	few	CASSVGTMTNYGYTF	TGTGCCAGCAGCGTAGGAACGATGACTAACTATGGCTACACCTTC
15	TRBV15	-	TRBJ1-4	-	CATSSPFESREKLFF	TGTGCCACCAGCAGCCCGTTCGAGTCCAGGGAAAAACTGTTTTTT
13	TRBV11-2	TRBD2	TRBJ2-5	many	CASSLGEGETQYF	TGTGCCAGCAGCTTAGGGGAGGGGGAGACCCAGTACTTC
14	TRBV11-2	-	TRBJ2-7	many	CASSLAVLDYEQYF	TGTGCCAGCAGCTTAGCGGTACTGGACTACGAGCAGTACTTC
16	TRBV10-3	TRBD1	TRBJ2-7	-	CAISESGTGSPYEQYF	TGTGCCATCAGTGAGTCGGGGACAGGGAGTCCCTACGAGCAGTACTTC
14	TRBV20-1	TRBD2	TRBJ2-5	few	CSAPTSGVLETQYF	TGCAGTGCTCCCACTAGCGGGGTTCTAGAGACCCAGTACTTC
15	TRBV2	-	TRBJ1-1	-	CASRRTSGRDAEAFF	TGTGCCAGCAGGAGGACTAGCGGGAGAGACGCTGAAGCTTTCTTT
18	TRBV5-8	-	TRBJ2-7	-	CASSARWTPPSTYNEQYF	TGTGCCAGCAGCGCCCGCTGGACTCCCCCCTCGACTTACAATGAGCAGTACTTC
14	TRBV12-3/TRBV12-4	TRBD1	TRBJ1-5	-	CASSSLRTGGPQHF	TGTGCCAGCAGCAGCCTACGGACAGGGGGCCCCCAGCATTTT
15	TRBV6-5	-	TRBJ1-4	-	CASSEAGVPNEKLFF	TGTGCCAGCAGTGAAGCGGGGGTCCCGAATGAAAAACTGTTTTTT
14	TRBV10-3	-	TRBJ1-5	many	CATRGQSREQPQHF	TGTGCCACCAGAGGACAGTCTCGGGAACAGCCCCAGCATTTT
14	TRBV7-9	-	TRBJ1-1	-	CTSSLELGGSEAFF	TGTACCAGCAGCTTAGAGTTGGGGGGCTCTGAAGCTTTCTTT
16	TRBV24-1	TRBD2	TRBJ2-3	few	CATSVAAASGADTQYF	TGTGCCACCAGTGTCGCCGCCGCTAGCGGGGCTGATACGCAGTATTTT
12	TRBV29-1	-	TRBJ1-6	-	CSVELAGATLHF	TGCAGCGTTGAACTGGCGGGGGCCACCCTCCACTTT
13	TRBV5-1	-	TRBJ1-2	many	CASRDQANYGYTF	TGCGCCAGCAGGGACCAGGCTAACTATGGCTACACCTTC
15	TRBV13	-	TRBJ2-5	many	CASSPVVAAGTAQYF	TGTGCCAGCAGCCCCGTGGTCGCTGCGGGTACGGCCCAGTACTTC
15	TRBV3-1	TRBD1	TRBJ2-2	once	CASSSGTGFTGELFF	TGTGCCAGCAGCAGCGGGACAGGGTTCACCGGGGAGCTGTTTTTT
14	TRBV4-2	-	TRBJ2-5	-	CASSQNPSQETQYF	TGTGCCAGCAGCCAAAATCCTTCCCAAGAGACCCAGTACTTC
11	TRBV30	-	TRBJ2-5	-	CAWRQMETQYF	TGTGCCTGGAGGCAAATGGAGACCCAGTACTTC
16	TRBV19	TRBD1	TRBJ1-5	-	CASSPGWDSGQGAQHF	TGTGCCAGTAGTCCTGGATGGGACTCAGGACAGGGAGCCCAGCATTTT
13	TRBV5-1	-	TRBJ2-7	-	CASSYPDNNEQYF	TGCGCCAGCAGCTACCCGGACAACAATGAGCAGTACTTC
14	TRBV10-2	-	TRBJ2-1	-	CASTSQGSYNEQFF	TGCGCCAGCACGTCCCAGGGCTCCTACAATGAGCAGTTCTTC
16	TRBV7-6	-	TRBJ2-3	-	CASSLRWFASTDTQYF	TGTGCCAGCAGCTTAAGATGGTTCGCCAGCACAGATACGCAGTATTTT
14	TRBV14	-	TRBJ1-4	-	CASSQVASNEKLSF	TGTGCCAGCAGCCAAGTGGCGTCCAATGAAAAACTGTCTTTT
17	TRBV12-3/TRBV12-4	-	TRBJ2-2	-	CASSPFPGPGSAGELFF	TGTGCCAGCAGTCCCTTTCCCGGACCGGGCAGCGCCGGGGAGCTGTTTTTT
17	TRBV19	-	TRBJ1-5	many	CASSGEALGASNQPQHF	TGTGCCAGTAGTGGGGAGGCGTTGGGGGCCAGCAATCAGCCCCAGCATTTT
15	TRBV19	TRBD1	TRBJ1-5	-	CASMNRGFSNQPQHF	TGTGCCAGTATGAACAGGGGGTTTAGCAATCAGCCCCAGCATTTT
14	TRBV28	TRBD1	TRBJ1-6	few	CASRVGQEGAPLHF	TGTGCCAGCAGGGTCGGACAGGAGGGTGCACCCCTCCACTTT
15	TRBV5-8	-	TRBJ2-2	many	CASSLLTGNTGELFF	TGTGCCAGCAGCCTCCTGACAGGGAACACCGGGGAGCTGTTTTTT
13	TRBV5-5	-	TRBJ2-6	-	CASSFTGSNVLTF	TGTGCCAGCAGCTTCACGGGGTCTAACGTCCTGACTTTC
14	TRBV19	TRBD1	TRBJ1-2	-	CASSPRQGMNGYTF	TGTGCCAGTAGTCCTCGACAGGGAATGAATGGCTACACCTTC